This note documents a single T cell receptor (beta chain) sequence. The sample belongs to a study of T cell repertoires in cytomegalovirus infection. TCRdb reprocessed the reads with MiXCR, giving one entry per CDR3 protein. Of around 740,000 distinct CDR3 sequences listed, roughly 35% were seen once; the top ten hold 2.5% to 3.5%. This CDR3 contains 14 residues. J gave up 8 bases and V 7 bases, and 7 bases lay outside the gene matches. The genes are TRBV12-3 or TRBV12-4 and TRBJ2-1, with 11 bases matching TRBD2. Sample: PBMCs. This receptor was obtained from a human donor in good health (CMV status not recorded). Some clones in this sample may be carry-over from other donors' samples. The CDR3 loop reads CASKTSGSFDEQFF. In DNA form, the CDR3 reads TGTGCCAGCAAAACTAGCGGGAGTTTCGATGAGCAGTTCTTC.